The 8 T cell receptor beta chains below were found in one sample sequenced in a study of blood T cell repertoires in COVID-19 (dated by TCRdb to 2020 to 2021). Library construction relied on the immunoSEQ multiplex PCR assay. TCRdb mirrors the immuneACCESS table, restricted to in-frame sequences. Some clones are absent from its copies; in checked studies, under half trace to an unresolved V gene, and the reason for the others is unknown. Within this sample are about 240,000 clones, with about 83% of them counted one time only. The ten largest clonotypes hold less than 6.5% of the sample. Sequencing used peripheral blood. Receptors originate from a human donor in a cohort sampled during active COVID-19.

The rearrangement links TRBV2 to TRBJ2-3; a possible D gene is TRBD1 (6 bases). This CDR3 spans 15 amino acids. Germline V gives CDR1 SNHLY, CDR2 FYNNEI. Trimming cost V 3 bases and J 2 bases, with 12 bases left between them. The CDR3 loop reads CASSEWGQSTDTQYF. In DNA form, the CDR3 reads TGTGCCAGCAGTGAGTGGGGGCAATCCACAGATACGCAGTATTTT.

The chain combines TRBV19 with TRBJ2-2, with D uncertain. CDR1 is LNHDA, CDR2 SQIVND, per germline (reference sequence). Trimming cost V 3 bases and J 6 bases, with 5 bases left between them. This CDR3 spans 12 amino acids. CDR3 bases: TGTGCCAGTAGTATTTGGCCCGGGGAGCTGTTTTTT. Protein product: CASSIWPGELFF.

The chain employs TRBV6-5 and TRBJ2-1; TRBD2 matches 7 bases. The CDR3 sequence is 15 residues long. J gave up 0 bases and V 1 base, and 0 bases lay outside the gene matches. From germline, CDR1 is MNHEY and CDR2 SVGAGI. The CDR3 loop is CASSYLAGSYNEQFF. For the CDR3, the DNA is TGTGCCAGCAGTTACTTAGCGGGCTCCTACAATGAGCAGTTCTTC.

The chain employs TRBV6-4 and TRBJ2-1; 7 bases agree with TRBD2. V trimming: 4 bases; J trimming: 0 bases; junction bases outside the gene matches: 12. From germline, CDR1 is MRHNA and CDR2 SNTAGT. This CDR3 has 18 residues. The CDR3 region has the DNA TGTGCCAGCAGTGGGGGGGGTACCTCGGAAGGCTCCTACAATGAGCAGTTCTTC. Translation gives CASSGGGTSEGSYNEQFF.

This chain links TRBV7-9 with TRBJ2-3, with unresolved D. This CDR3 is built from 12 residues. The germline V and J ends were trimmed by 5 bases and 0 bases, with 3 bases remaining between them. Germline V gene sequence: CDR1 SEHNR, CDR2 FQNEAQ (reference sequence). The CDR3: CASSPSTDTQYF. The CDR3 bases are TGTGCCAGCAGCCCGAGCACAGATACGCAGTATTTT.

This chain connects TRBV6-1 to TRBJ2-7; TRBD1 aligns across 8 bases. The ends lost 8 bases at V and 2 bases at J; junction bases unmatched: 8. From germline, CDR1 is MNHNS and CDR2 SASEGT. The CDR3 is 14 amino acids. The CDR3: CASYETGATYEQYF. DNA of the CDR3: TGTGCCAGCTACGAGACAGGGGCGACCTACGAGCAGTACTTC.

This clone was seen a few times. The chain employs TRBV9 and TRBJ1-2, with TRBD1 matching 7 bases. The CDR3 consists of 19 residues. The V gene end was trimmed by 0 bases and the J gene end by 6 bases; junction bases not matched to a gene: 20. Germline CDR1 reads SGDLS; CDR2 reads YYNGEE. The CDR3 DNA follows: TGTGCCAGCAGCGTAGGTAGGACAGGACTTCGGGGGGGGCGTCATGGCTACACCTTC. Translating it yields CASSVGRTGLRGGRHGYTF.

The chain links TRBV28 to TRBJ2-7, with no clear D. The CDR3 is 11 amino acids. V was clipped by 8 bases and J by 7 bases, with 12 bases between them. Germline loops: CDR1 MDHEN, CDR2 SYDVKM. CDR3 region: CASVLKFEQYF. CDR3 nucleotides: TGTGCCAGCGTCCTAAAATTTGAGCAGTACTTC.